The 31 T cell receptor beta chains listed next were all sequenced from one sample in a study of identifying expanded T cells in peripheral blood (dated by TCRdb to between 2018 and 2021). Libraries came from the immunoSEQ multiplex PCR assay. The clones in this table, taken by TCRdb from immuneACCESS, are in-frame only. Not every clone is retained; where verified, under half of the shortfall comes from an unresolved V gene, and the cause of the rest is unknown. The sample table contains some 100,000 clones; only one count was recorded for roughly 89% of them. The biggest ten clones account for roughly 17% of the sample. The specimen sequenced was blood. These receptors all stem from a person aged 18 to 75 in good health.

V and J are TRBV4-1 and TRBJ1-1; 8 bases agree with TRBD1. After removal of 8 bases from V and 5 bases from J, the junction contained 10 bases not matched to a gene. The CDR3 loop spans 14 amino acids. Germline-derived CDR1 and CDR2 are MGHRA and YSYEKL. CDR3 nucleotides: TGCGCCAGCGGCAAGCAGGGGGCAGGGACTGAAGCTTTCTTT. It is translated as CASGKQGAGTEAFF.

The rearrangement uses TRBV5-1 and TRBJ2-7; 7 nucleotides agree with TRBD1. The CDR3 is made up of 14 amino acids. The V and J ends lost 4 bases and 5 bases, in that order; junction bases with no gene match: 9. The germline CDR1 and CDR2 sequences are SGHRS and YFSETQ. CDR3 protein: CASSAQGVGDEQYF. The CDR3 nucleotides are TGCGCCAGCAGCGCCCAGGGGGTAGGCGACGAGCAGTACTTC.

This clone was observed a single time. V gene TRBV7-8 combines with J gene TRBJ2-7; possibly TRBD1 for D (6 bases). Germline CDR1 and CDR2: SGHVS and FQNEAQ. V lost 5 bases and J lost 4, with 15 bases in between. CDR3 length equals 14 residues. CDR3 amino acids: CASSPHSTGYEQYF. CDR3 in DNA: TGTGCCAGCAGCCCCCATAGTACAGGGTACGAGCAGTACTTC. The full variable domain, with the rest looked up from reference TRBV7-8 and TRBJ2-7, is GAGVSQSPRYKVAKRGQDVALRCDPISGHVSLFWYQQALGQGPEFLTYFQNEAQLDKSGLPSDRFFAERPEGSVSTLKIQRTQQEDSAVYLCASSPHSTGYEQYFGPGTRLTVT.

The chain is built from TRBV7-9 and TRBJ1-1; a possible D gene is TRBD1 (5 bases). Trimming removed 3 bases at V and 4 bases at J, with 12 bases between. From germline, CDR1 is SEHNR and CDR2 FQNEAQ (reference sequence). The CDR3 consists of 14 residues. CDR3: CASSFRDSFTEAFF. In DNA form, the CDR3 reads TGTGCCAGCAGCTTCCGGGACTCCTTCACTGAAGCTTTCTTT.

J is TRBJ2-3 and V is TRBV7-6; possibly TRBD2 for D (8 bases). This CDR3 has 16 residues. The ends were cut back, 5 bases at V and 2 bases at J, with 17 bases in the middle. CDR1 and CDR2 from the germline V gene are SGHVS and FNYEAQ. The CDR3 region is CASSGGGGGHTDTQYF. The CDR3 DNA follows: TGTGCCAGCAGCGGAGGGGGCGGGGGGCACACAGATACGCAGTATTTT.

This chain uses TRBV10-3 with TRBJ2-1, with 10 bases matching TRBD2. V shed 8 bases and J 8 bases; nucleotides not matched to a gene: 3. This CDR3 spans 12 amino acids. Germline CDR1 ENHRY, CDR2 SYGVKD. The CDR3 here is CAIAGLADEQFF. CDR3 nucleotides: TGTGCCATCGCCGGACTAGCGGATGAGCAGTTCTTC.

The genes are TRBV6-1 and TRBJ1-1; unclear D gene. V lost 0 bases to trimming and J lost 1 base, with 6 bases between them. This CDR3 has 14 residues. CDR1 is MNHNS, CDR2 SASEGT, per germline. CDR3: CASSEALGNTEAFF. Here the CDR3 DNA reads TGTGCCAGCAGTGAAGCGCTGGGGAACACTGAAGCTTTCTTT.

The chain combines TRBV5-6 with TRBJ2-5, with D perhaps matching TRBD1 (6 bases). CDR3 length: 15 residues. The germline gives CDR1 SGHDT, CDR2 YYEEEE. V lost 4 bases, J lost 5 bases, and 18 bases lay in between. The CDR3 region has the DNA TGTGCCAGCAGCCGAACAGGGAAAAGGGGGGAGACCCAGTACTTC. Its translation: CASSRTGKRGETQYF.

This rearrangement joins TRBV9 to TRBJ2-5, with a possible D match to TRBD1 (6 bases). From germline, CDR1 is SGDLS and CDR2 YYNGEE. The CDR3 contains 12 residues. V was shortened by 6 bases and J by 4 bases, with 10 bases between the two germline ends. CDR3 nucleotides: TGTGCCAGCACAACAGGGCTAGAGACCCAGTACTTC. Amino acid sequence: CASTTGLETQYF.

In its sample, this clone was seen a few times. The rearrangement joins TRBV6-1 to TRBJ2-2; D not resolved. In germline, CDR1 is MNHNS, CDR2 SASEGT. The CDR3 is made up of 15 amino acids. V was pared by 8 bases and J by 2 bases, with 15 bases between. CDR3 sequence (DNA): TGTGCCAGCTCCTTAACGGCCGGAAACACCGGGGAGCTGTTTTTT. Its protein is CASSLTAGNTGELFF.

This clone was recorded a few times. The J gene is TRBJ1-5, the V gene TRBV30, with D uncertain. Germline CDR1 and CDR2: GTSNPN and SVGIG (reference sequence). The CDR3 has 14 residues. The germline V and J ends were trimmed by 0 bases and 6 bases, with 12 bases remaining between them. CDR3 bases: TGTGCCTGGAGTGTAATGCCCGCGGGTCAGCCCCAGCATTTT. This gives the protein CAWSVMPAGQPQHF.

V usage is TRBV5-5 and J usage is TRBJ2-5, with D perhaps matching TRBD1 (6 bases). The CDR3 is made up of 14 amino acids. Germline CDR1 SGHKS, CDR2 YYEKEE (reference sequence). Trimming removed 4 bases from V and 6 bases from J, with 16 bases in between. The CDR3: CASSPPEGEKTQYF. The CDR3, as DNA: TGTGCCAGCAGCCCTCCCGAGGGGGAGAAGACCCAGTACTTC.

The table lists this clone with a few counts. V and J are TRBV30 and TRBJ1-6, with D hard to call. The CDR3 covers 17 residues. Germline V gene sequence: CDR1 GTSNPN, CDR2 SVGIG (reference sequence). V was pared by 3 bases and J by 0 bases, with 15 bases between. CDR3 loop: CAWRRNSLSSYNSPLHF. CDR3 DNA: TGTGCCTGGAGGAGGAACAGTTTAAGCTCCTATAATTCACCCCTCCACTTT. The entire variable domain, with the rest obtained from reference TRBV30 and TRBJ1-6, is as follows: SQTIHQWPATLVQPVGSPLSLECTVEGTSNPNLYWYRQAAGRGLQLLFYSVGIGQISSEVPQNLSASRPQDRQFILSSKKLLLSDSGFYLCAWRRNSLSSYNSPLHFGNGTRLTVT.

The chain uses TRBV18 and TRBJ2-3; no reliable D call. Trimming removed 2 bases at V and 1 base at J, with 10 bases between. Germline lookup yields CDR1 KGHSH and CDR2 LQKENI. The CDR3 consists of 15 residues. As DNA, the CDR3 is TGTGCCAGCTCACCAATCATGGGTGGCACAGATACGCAGTATTTT. Protein product: CASSPIMGGTDTQYF. Drawing the rest from reference TRBV18 and TRBJ2-3, the complete variable domain is NAGVMQNPRHLVRRRGQEARLRCSPMKGHSHVYWYRQLPEEGLKFMVYLQKENIIDESGMPKERFSAEFPKEGPSILRIQQVVRGDSAAYFCASSPIMGGTDTQYFGPGTRLTVL.

The J gene is TRBJ2-7, the V gene TRBV4-1, with 9 bases that match TRBD2. CDR3 size: 15 residues. Germline V gene lookup returns CDR1 MGHRA and CDR2 YSYEKL. V shed 0 bases and J 10 bases; nucleotides not matched to a gene: 10. The CDR3 DNA reads TGCGCCAGCAGCCAAGAGGGACTAGCTGATCGGATACAGTACTTC. This codes for CASSQEGLADRIQYF.

This clone occurred once. The chain has TRBV5-4 and TRBJ1-1, with a possible D match to TRBD1 (6 bases). V lost 4 bases and J 1 base, leaving 20 bases between the germline ends. The CDR3 is made up of 17 amino acids. Germline values: CDR1 SGHNT, CDR2 YYREEE (reference sequence). The CDR3 spells CASSQETGITTNTEAFF. The DNA of the CDR3 is TGTGCCAGCAGCCAGGAAACAGGGATAACTACGAACACTGAAGCTTTCTTT.

DNA of the CDR3: TGTGCCATCAGTGATTACGACAGGCGAAACACCGGGGAGCTGTTTTTT. It yields the protein CAISDYDRRNTGELFF. V is TRBV10-3 and J is TRBJ2-2, with D perhaps matching TRBD1 (6 bases). V was cut by 3 bases and J by 2 bases, with 13 bases left in between. Germline CDR1 ENHRY, CDR2 SYGVKD. This CDR3 has 16 residues.

The chain is built from TRBV5-5 and TRBJ1-1, with D possibly being TRBD1 (5 bases). The V and J ends lost 2 bases and 6 bases respectively, with 14 bases between them. Germline V gene sequence: CDR1 SGHKS, CDR2 YYEKEE (reference sequence). The CDR3 loop spans 14 amino acids. This CDR3 reads CASSLPGEYSEAFF. The DNA for the CDR3 is TGTGCCAGCAGCTTACCGGGGGAGTACTCTGAAGCTTTCTTT. The complete variable domain, with remaining parts taken from reference TRBV5-5 and TRBJ1-1, reads DAGVTQSPTHLIKTRGQQVTLRCSPISGHKSVSWYQQVLGQGPQFIFQYYEKEERGRGNFPDRFSARQFPNYSSELNVNALLLGDSALYLCASSLPGEYSEAFFGQGTRLTVV.

CDR3 region: CASSPRDSGDSGANVLTF. CDR3 sequence (DNA): TGTGCCAGCAGCCCCCGGGACAGTGGAGACTCTGGGGCCAACGTCCTGACTTTC. The V call is TRBV9, the J call TRBJ2-6; 7 positions match TRBD1. The CDR3 runs to 18 residues. CDR1 SGDLS and CDR2 YYNGEE come from the germline V gene. Trimming removed 4 bases from V and 0 bases from J; junction bases left unmatched: 10.

This chain joins TRBV6-5 and TRBJ1-6, with D hard to call. The CDR3 is made up of 13 amino acids. Deletions cut 0 bases from V and 7 bases from J, with 4 bases between. From germline, CDR1 is MNHEY and CDR2 SVGAGI. In DNA, the CDR3 is TGTGCCAGCAGTTACTCGACAAATTCACCCCTCCACTTT. Translation gives CASSYSTNSPLHF.

The J gene is TRBJ1-2, the V gene TRBV28, with D possibly TRBD1 on 6 matching bases. Germline CDR1 reads MDHEN; CDR2 reads SYDVKM. This CDR3 is built from 12 residues. Trimming left V 5 bases short and J 8 bases short, with 12 bases between. This CDR3 reads CASSRPGDGYTF. The CDR3 DNA is TGTGCCAGCAGTCGGCCAGGGGACGGCTACACCTTC.

The chain uses TRBV2 and TRBJ2-2; 9 bases align to TRBD1. The ends lost 10 bases at V and 4 bases at J; junction bases unmatched: 7. The CDR3 length is 14 residues. Germline V gene sequence: CDR1 SNHLY, CDR2 FYNNEI. In DNA, the CDR3 is TGTGCCACCAAACAGGGGGCCCTCACCGGGGAGCTGTTTTTT. Residues: CATKQGALTGELFF.

This chain uses TRBV7-2 with TRBJ2-5; 12 nucleotides match TRBD2. The V gene's germline CDR1 is SGHTA and CDR2 FQGNSA. This CDR3 region has 17 residues. Trimming at V came to 5 bases and at J to 2 bases, leaving 9 bases not matched to a gene. The CDR3 is CASSPTSGGPSQETQYF. CDR3 coding DNA: TGTGCCAGCAGCCCGACTAGCGGGGGCCCCTCTCAAGAGACCCAGTACTTC.

This clone was counted between two and nine times. The chain has TRBV10-3 and TRBJ2-2, with 10 positions matching TRBD2. CDR1 is ENHRY and CDR2 is SYGVKD in the germline V gene. The CDR3 is 16 residues long. V lost 7 bases to trimming and J lost 5 bases; unmatched junction nucleotides: 10. CDR3: CAITLEAGGLTGELFF. DNA for the CDR3: TGTGCCATCACCCTCGAAGCGGGGGGGTTAACCGGGGAGCTGTTTTTT.

The genes are TRBV4-3 and TRBJ2-7, with D possibly being TRBD2 (5 bases). The CDR3 has 14 residues. The germline CDR1 and CDR2 sequences are LGHNA and YSLEER. Trimming left V 1 base short and J 3 bases short, with 10 bases between. The CDR3 DNA reads TGCGCCAGCAGCCAAGGGACTCAAGTCTACGAGCAGTACTTC. As protein: CASSQGTQVYEQYF.

This clone has just a few counts. The chain links TRBV18 to TRBJ2-7, with D unclear. This CDR3 spans 14 amino acids. Trimming took off 4 bases at V and 2 bases at J, with 12 bases between the two ends. Germline-derived CDR1 and CDR2 are KGHSH and LQKENI. The CDR3 reads CASSLAAQTYEQYF. CDR3 sequence (DNA): TGTGCCAGCTCACTTGCAGCCCAGACCTACGAGCAGTACTTC.

The chain links TRBV28 to TRBJ1-6; 9 nucleotides line up with TRBD1. CDR1 is MDHEN, CDR2 SYDVKM, per germline. The CDR3 is 14 residues long. J was trimmed by 6 bases and V by 8 bases; bases with no gene match: 5. The DNA of the CDR3 is TGTGCCAGCTTTCCGGGACAGGGTAATTCACCCCTCCACTTT. As protein: CASFPGQGNSPLHF.

The chain uses TRBV5-1 and TRBJ2-1; D is undetermined. V lost 2 bases and J 0 bases, leaving 12 bases between the germline ends. The CDR3 contains 16 residues. Germline CDR1 reads SGHRS; CDR2 reads YFSETQ. This CDR3 is CASSFWVQSSYNEQFF. As DNA, the CDR3 is TGCGCCAGCAGCTTTTGGGTCCAGAGCTCCTACAATGAGCAGTTCTTC. Variable domain in full (rest from reference TRBV5-1 and TRBJ2-1): KAGVTQTPRYLIKTRGQQVTLSCSPISGHRSVSWYQQTPGQGLQFLFEYFSETQRNKGNFPGRFSGRQFSNSRSEMNVSTLELGDSALYLCASSFWVQSSYNEQFFGPGTRLTVL.

J is TRBJ1-4 and V is TRBV4-1; D possibly corresponds to TRBD1 (6 bases). CDR1 is MGHRA and CDR2 is YSYEKL in the germline V gene. Trimming pared 5 bases from V and 0 bases from J, leaving 13 bases between. The CDR3 runs 16 residues. As DNA, the CDR3 is TGCGCCAGCAGCTTCAGGGGCCCTCCAACTAATGAAAAACTGTTTTTT. Translating gives CASSFRGPPTNEKLFF.

This chain joins TRBV4-3 and TRBJ2-7, with no clear D. The CDR3 extends over 15 amino acids. V was pared by 1 base and J by 4 bases, with 14 bases between. The germline CDR1 and CDR2 sequences are LGHNA and YSLEER. CDR3 in DNA: TGCGCCAGCAGCCAAGCCTGGATAAAAAGTTACGAGCAGTACTTC. Translating gives CASSQAWIKSYEQYF.

The V gene is TRBV6-1, the J gene TRBJ1-2, with 11 positions matching TRBD1. Germline V CDR1 and CDR2: MNHNS, SASEGT. V lost 4 bases to trimming and J lost 0 bases; unmatched junction nucleotides: 4. The CDR3 is 16 residues long. This chain's CDR3 is CASSGTGGPANYGYTF. The CDR3 DNA follows: TGTGCCAGCAGTGGGACAGGGGGCCCAGCTAACTATGGCTACACCTTC.